This T cell receptor (beta chain) was sequenced during a study of cytomegalovirus exposure and HLA in healthy donors. Findings and limits, study-wide: A highly shared variant cluster was judged a likely technical artifact.

Trimming at V came to 3 bases and at J to 1 base, leaving 7 bases not matched to a gene. The CDR3 loop spans 16 amino acids. CDR1 MNHEY and CDR2 SMNVEV come from the germline V gene (reference sequence). A note on this clone: Antigen: not known.

The PCR employed 60 Vbeta primers together with 13 Jbeta primers. Some clones are missing from TCRdb's copy, which holds only in-frame ones; the method was immunoSEQ multiplex PCR. Seen here are about 160,000 clones, around 80% observed once, and the top ten hold around 6.9%. The TCR comes from a male donor in good health and CMV-seropositive. This chain joins TRBV27 and TRBJ2-3; 7 positions match TRBD1. Sequencing input: PBMCs. CDR3 loop: CASSFSRDSRTDTQYF. CDR3 nucleotides: TGTGCCAGCAGTTTTAGCCGGGACAGCCGCACAGATACGCAGTATTTT.